This is a list of T cell receptor beta chains from one sample in a study of blood T cell repertoires in COVID-19. Some clones are missing from TCRdb's copy, which holds only in-frame ones; the method was immunoSEQ multiplex PCR. The repertoire consists of more than 350,000 clones, with around 87% occurring once and the leading ten covering about 10%. The specimen sequenced was peripheral blood. The receptors stem from a woman between 25 and 40 years old with COVID-19, enrolled during active disease. The CDR3 runs from the conserved cysteine through the conserved F or W. A D gene is named only where the DNA matches it firmly. Expanded clones are given a class, and other clones once, few, many or no size at all.

clone_size: NA
v_call: TRBV5-1
j_call: TRBJ1-4
d_call: TRBD1
cdr3_nt: TGCGCCAGCAGCCCGGGGGGTCAGGGGGCCGAAAAACTGTTTTTT
cdr3_aa: CASSPGGQGAEKLFF

clone_size: once
v_call: TRBV15
j_call: TRBJ1-4
d_call: TRBD1
cdr3_nt: TGTGCCACGGGGGGTGACAGGGGTGGAGAAAAACTGTTTTTT
cdr3_aa: CATGGDRGGEKLFF

clone_size: NA
v_call: TRBV9
j_call: TRBJ2-7
d_call: TRBD2
cdr3_nt: TGTGCCAGCAGCCTACGGACAGGGACTAGCGGGAGGGCTAGTGAGCAGTACTTC
cdr3_aa: CASSLRTGTSGRASEQYF

clone_size: once
v_call: TRBV5-5
j_call: TRBJ2-7
d_call: TRBD1
cdr3_nt: TGTGCCAGCAGTATCGGGACAGGTTCCTACGAGCAGTACTTC
cdr3_aa: CASSIGTGSYEQYF

clone_size: NA
v_call: TRBV7-3
j_call: TRBJ2-1
d_call: TRBD1
cdr3_nt: TGTGCCAGCAGCTCGGACAGGGGGCTGGGTGAGCAGTTCTTC
cdr3_aa: CASSSDRGLGEQFF

clone_size: NA
v_call: TRBV6-5
j_call: TRBJ2-7
d_call: TRBD2
cdr3_nt: TGTGCCAGCAAAAGACTAGCGGATTACGAGCAGTACTTC
cdr3_aa: CASKRLADYEQYF

clone_size: NA
v_call: TRBV6-5
j_call: TRBJ2-3
d_call: TRBD2
cdr3_nt: TGTGCCACACAACTAGCGGCTAGCACAGATACGCAGTATTTT
cdr3_aa: CATQLAASTDTQYF

clone_size: NA
v_call: TRBV30
j_call: TRBJ2-3
d_call: NA
cdr3_nt: TGTGCCTGGACCCAGGGGGGTGCAGATACGCAGTATTTT
cdr3_aa: CAWTQGGADTQYF

clone_size: NA
v_call: TRBV4-2
j_call: TRBJ2-7
d_call: TRBD1
cdr3_nt: TGTGCCAGCAGAGGACAGGGCGTATACGAGCAGTACTTC
cdr3_aa: CASRGQGVYEQYF

clone_size: NA
v_call: TRBV7-2
j_call: TRBJ2-3
d_call: NA
cdr3_nt: TGTGCCAGCAGTCAAGCGGATTATACGCAGTATTTT
cdr3_aa: CASSQADYTQYF

clone_size: NA
v_call: TRBV27
j_call: TRBJ1-4
d_call: NA
cdr3_nt: TGTGCCAGCAGTTTCGGAGGGTTCCATGAAAAACTGTTTTTT
cdr3_aa: CASSFGGFHEKLFF

clone_size: NA
v_call: TRBV5-6
j_call: TRBJ2-7
d_call: NA
cdr3_nt: TGTGCCAGCAGCTTTAGTCCTCGCAGGGGTGGTTACGAGCAGTACTTC
cdr3_aa: CASSFSPRRGGYEQYF

clone_size: once
v_call: TRBV19
j_call: TRBJ2-2
d_call: NA
cdr3_nt: TGTGCCAGTAGTATTAGCGGTGCCGCGAACACCGGGGAGCTGTTTTTT
cdr3_aa: CASSISGAANTGELFF